Each of the 30 T cell receptor beta chains below was sequenced from the same sample in a study of molecular identifiers for immune sequencing clone quantification. MiXCR, run by TCRdb on the PCR reads, gives a single entry per CDR3 protein. The sample includes approximately 550,000 distinct CDR3 sequences, roughly 24% seen only once; the top ten take over 0.6%. Sequenced input: naive CD8+ T cells from blood, with Jurkat cell RNA spiked in. Subset noted: FACS-sorted CD8+CD4-CCR7+CD45RA+ naive T cells. The receptors stem from a human donor in good health. Some libraries in this study had Jurkat cell RNA spiked in.

In its sample, this clonotype was seen many times. The rearrangement uses TRBV7-8 and TRBJ2-1; 10 nucleotides line up with TRBD2. The V and J ends lost 3 bases and 2 bases, in that order; junction bases with no gene match: 4. The CDR3 totals 16 residues. Germline V gene data show CDR1 as SGHVS and CDR2 as FQNEAQ. CDR3 residues: CASSLSLAGAYNEQFF. The CDR3 region has the DNA TGTGCCAGCAGCTTGAGTCTAGCGGGAGCCTACAATGAGCAGTTCTTC.

V and J are TRBV10-3 and TRBJ2-1; 8 nucleotides line up with TRBD1. Germline V gives CDR1 ENHRY, CDR2 SYGVKD. The length of the CDR3 is 15 residues. Germline trimming cut 2 bases from V and 6 bases from J; bases unmatched to any gene: 6. Here the CDR3 DNA reads TGTGCCATCAGTGAGGGACAGGGTATGCCCAATGAGCAGTTCTTC. Its protein is CAISEGQGMPNEQFF.

The CDR3 loop reads CASSTHNEKLFF. Here the CDR3 DNA reads TGTGCCAGCAGTACTCATAATGAAAAACTGTTTTTT. The chain uses TRBV27 and TRBJ1-4, with D uncertain. The CDR3 loop spans 12 amino acids. V was pared by 5 bases and J by 4 bases, with 5 bases between. Germline loops: CDR1 MNHEY, CDR2 SMNVEV (reference sequence).

The rearrangement uses TRBV27 and TRBJ2-1, with no clear D. Germline CDR1 MNHEY, CDR2 SMNVEV (reference sequence). V lost 4 bases, J lost 2 bases, and 15 bases lay in between. The CDR3 extends over 16 amino acids. The CDR3 region is CASSSSGSPTYNEQFF. CDR3 nucleotide sequence: TGTGCCAGCAGTTCATCTGGCAGCCCTACCTACAATGAGCAGTTCTTC.

Ten or more counts support this clonotype. The V gene is TRBV29-1, the J gene TRBJ1-1, with TRBD1 as a possible D gene (6 bases). The CDR3 is made up of 14 amino acids. Germline CDR1 and CDR2: SQVTM and ANQGSEA. Trimming pared 5 bases from V and 6 bases from J, leaving 19 bases between. CDR3 DNA sequence: TGCAGCGTTCACGTGGAAGGACAGAGCCCTGAAGCTTTCTTT. This gives the protein CSVHVEGQSPEAFF.

This clonotype was recorded a few times. The rearrangement joins TRBV12-3 or TRBV12-4 to TRBJ2-3, with 10 bases matching TRBD2. Losses at the gene ends were 10 bases for V and 3 bases for J; bases not matched to a gene: 4. The CDR3 has 13 residues. CDR3: CATASGGTDTQYF. The CDR3, as DNA: TGTGCCACCGCTAGCGGGGGTACAGATACGCAGTATTTT.

As regards this clonotype: Sequence at one end of the junction differs from germline and may be a read error. The chain joins TRBV20-1 to TRBJ2-7, with TRBD2 matching over 7 bases. The CDR3 runs 15 residues. CDR1 and CDR2 from the germline V gene are DFQATT and SNEGSKA (reference sequence). CDR3 nucleotides: TGCAGTGCTAGAGGGGCTAGCGGAAGCTCCTACGAGCAGCACTTC. This translates into CSARGASGSSYEQHF.

This clonotype was counted only a few times. The V and J genes are TRBV7-3 and TRBJ2-1; TRBD2 matches 10 bases. This CDR3 region has 15 residues. V gave up 3 bases and J gave up 7 bases; unmatched junction bases: 6. Germline CDR1 is SGHTA and CDR2 is FQGTGA. The CDR3 DNA is TGTGCCAGCAGCTTGTCGGCTAGCGGGAGTAATGAGCAGTTCTTC. Its translation is CASSLSASGSNEQFF.

This clonotype was counted a few times. Its ends do not fully match the called genes, so a read error is possible. This rearrangement joins TRBV4-3 to TRBJ2-7; tentative D call: TRBD2 (5 bases). The germline V gene has CDR1 LGHNA and CDR2 YSLEER. CDR3 length: 13 residues. The CDR3 coding sequence is TGCGCCAGCAGCCCCTTCCGGGGTTACGAGCGGTACTTC. Residues: CASSPFRGYERYF.

The gene calls are TRBV20-1 and TRBJ2-7; possible D gene TRBD2, 5 bases. The CDR3 is 14 residues long. CDR1 is DFQATT, CDR2 SNEGSKA, per germline (reference sequence). Trimming took off 0 bases at V and 6 bases at J, with 15 bases between the two ends. The CDR3 sequence: CSARDFGERCEQYF. The CDR3 DNA sequence: TGCAGTGCTAGAGATTTCGGGGAGAGGTGCGAGCAGTACTTC.

The chain combines TRBV14 with TRBJ2-7, with D perhaps matching TRBD1 (6 bases). Looked up from germline, CDR1 is SGHDN and CDR2 is FVKESK. V was trimmed by 4 bases and J by 4 bases, leaving 14 bases between them. This CDR3 region has 14 residues. The CDR3 protein is CASSPYRVGYEQYF. The CDR3 region has the DNA TGTGCCAGCAGCCCTTACAGGGTGGGATACGAGCAGTACTTC.

V usage is TRBV3-1 and J usage is TRBJ2-4; 9 bases are shared with TRBD1. The length of the CDR3 is 18 residues. The V and J ends lost 4 bases and 7 bases, in that order; junction bases with no gene match: 17. Looked up from germline, CDR1 is LGHDT and CDR2 is YNNKEL (reference sequence). CDR3 protein: CASSPTLLDRGARNIQYF. The CDR3 DNA reads as TGTGCCAGCAGCCCCACCCTCCTCGACAGGGGGGCCCGGAACATTCAGTACTTC.

This clonotype was detected a few times. The chain is built from TRBV6-2 or TRBV6-3 and TRBJ2-2; D is undetermined. The CDR3 spans 13 residues. Germline loops: CDR1 MNHEY, CDR2 SVGEGT. V was pared by 6 bases and J by 1 base, with 6 bases between. CDR3 sequence reads: CASRTGNTGELFF. In DNA, the CDR3 is TGTGCCAGCAGAACCGGGAACACCGGGGAGCTGTTTTTT.

Worth noting for this clonotype: Given a much more abundant clone one base away, this may be a read error. The chain employs TRBV29-1 and TRBJ1-1, with a tentative D call TRBD1 (5 bases). Germline V CDR1 and CDR2: SQVTM, ANQGSEA. With 4 bases removed from V and 3 bases from J, the gap between germline ends came to 18 bases. The CDR3 totals 15 residues. CDR3 region: CSVVPSGTWDTEAFF. The CDR3 DNA follows: TGCAGCGTTGTGCCCTCTGGGACTTGGGACACTGAAGCTTTCTTT. The variable domain in full, with the rest retrieved from reference TRBV29-1 and TRBJ1-1, is SAVISQKPSRDICQRGTSLTIQCQVDSQVTMMFWYRQQPGQSLTLIATANQGSEATYESGFVIDKFPISRPNLTFSTLTVSNMSPEDSSIYLCSVVPSGTWDTEAFFGQGTRLTVV.

Turning to this clonotype: Since no conserved phenylalanine or tryptophan closes the CDR3, a read error is the likely cause. V and J are TRBV4-1 and TRBJ2-7; D is unclear. From germline, CDR1 is MGHRA and CDR2 YSYEKL. V gave up 0 bases and J gave up 1 base, with 7 bases separating them. The CDR3 extends over 14 amino acids. This CDR3 is CASSQDPGSYEQYL. The CDR3 nucleotides are TGCGCCAGCAGCCAAGATCCAGGATCCTACGAGCAGTACCTC.

In this sample, this clonotype turned up many times. The chain links TRBV29-1 to TRBJ1-1, with no clear D. Trimming cost V 3 bases and J 0 bases, with 8 bases left between them. This CDR3 is 13 amino acids long. Germline V CDR1 and CDR2: SQVTM, ANQGSEA. Written as DNA, the CDR3 is TGCAGCGTTGAGGGCAACCTGAACACTGAAGCTTTCTTT. Translation: CSVEGNLNTEAFF.

This clonotype was picked up a small number of times. CDR3 bases: TGTGCCAGCAGCGTAGATACGGGGTTAGTCTACAATGAGCAGTTCTTC. Its translation is CASSVDTGLVYNEQFF. The chain has TRBV7-6 and TRBJ2-1; D possibly corresponds to TRBD2 (5 bases). Germline V gene lookup returns CDR1 SGHVS and CDR2 FNYEAQ. The CDR3 extends over 16 amino acids. V was clipped by 5 bases and J by 3 bases, with 17 bases between them.

This chain uses TRBV20-1 with TRBJ2-3; D gene uncertain. The CDR3 loop spans 12 amino acids. The V end was cut by 0 bases, the J end by 5 bases, with 6 bases between. Germline CDR1 DFQATT, CDR2 SNEGSKA (reference sequence). The CDR3 loop is CSARDVLDTQYF. The CDR3 DNA follows: TGCAGTGCTAGAGATGTCTTAGATACGCAGTATTTT.

This clonotype was seen more than once but under ten times. The CDR3 DNA follows: TGTGCCAGCAGTATGAGGGACTCCTACGAGCAGTACTTC. Protein sequence: CASSMRDSYEQYF. The chain carries TRBV7-9 and TRBJ2-7; D perhaps matches TRBD2 (5 bases). Germline assignment: CDR1 SEHNR and CDR2 FQNEAQ (reference sequence). The CDR3 consists of 13 residues. Trimming left V 6 bases short and J 0 bases short, with 9 bases between.

This chain joins TRBV4-3 and TRBJ2-1; no clear D gene. Germline-derived CDR1 and CDR2 are LGHNA and YSLEER. V was trimmed by 3 bases and J by 5 bases, leaving 14 bases between them. The CDR3 runs to 15 residues. The chain's CDR3 is CASSHHSKANNEQFF. Here the CDR3 DNA reads TGCGCCAGCAGCCATCATAGCAAGGCTAACAATGAGCAGTTCTTC.

This clonotype was observed many times. The V call is TRBV7-2, the J call TRBJ2-7; possible D gene TRBD2, 5 bases. The germline V gene has CDR1 SGHTA and CDR2 FQGNSA. The V and J ends lost 4 bases and 4 bases respectively, with 8 bases between them. The CDR3 covers 12 residues. CDR3 amino acids: CASSSPGYEQYF. Written as DNA, the CDR3 is TGTGCCAGCAGCTCGCCGGGGTACGAGCAGTACTTC.

The rearrangement uses TRBV7-9 and TRBJ1-2, with no clear D. CDR1 and CDR2 (germline): SEHNR, FQNEAQ (reference sequence). The V and J ends lost 8 bases and 0 bases respectively, with 19 bases between them. The CDR3 covers 16 residues. CDR3 in amino acids: CASRPGGLLANYGYTF. CDR3 in DNA: TGTGCCAGCCGCCCAGGAGGCCTGTTAGCTAACTATGGCTACACCTTC.

On this clonotype itself: One junction end disagrees with the germline gene, perhaps due to a read error. V gene TRBV4-2 combines with J gene TRBJ2-3; 7 positions match TRBD2. Germline V gives CDR1 LGHNA, CDR2 YNFKEQ. This CDR3 is 15 amino acids long. The CDR3: CASSQVTSVTDAQYF. The CDR3 DNA is TGTGCCAGCAGCCAAGTAACTAGCGTCACAGATGCGCAGTATTTT.

In the case of this clonotype: An end of the junction differs from the germline gene, which may be a read error. V is TRBV6-2 or TRBV6-3 and J is TRBJ1-1; D remains ambiguous. The CDR3 contains 14 residues. Germline CDR1 is MNHEY and CDR2 is SVGEGT. The CDR3 DNA reads as TGTGCCAGCAGTTACTCAAGTGGAGGAACTAAAGCTATCTTT. This sequence encodes CASSYSSGGTKAIF.

The chain joins TRBV27 to TRBJ2-3; tentative D call: TRBD1 (6 bases). In germline, CDR1 is MNHEY, CDR2 SMNVEV (reference sequence). With 8 bases removed from V and 4 bases from J, the gap between germline ends came to 16 bases. CDR3 size: 14 residues. The CDR3 nucleotides are TGTGCCAGCCAAGGGGGTTTTCGCTCAGATACGCAGTATTTT. Protein product: CASQGGFRSDTQYF.

This clonotype has a handful of counts. The chain employs TRBV5-6 and TRBJ2-7; no firm D call. There are 16 residues in the CDR3. The germline V and J ends were trimmed by 0 bases and 1 base, with 14 bases remaining between them. Germline V CDR1 and CDR2: SGHDT, YYEEEE. Here the CDR3 DNA reads TGTGCCAGCAGCTTGGCCTTGGCAGTGGCTTCCTACGAGCAGTACTTC. The encoded protein is CASSLALAVASYEQYF. The complete variable domain, with remaining parts taken from reference TRBV5-6 and TRBJ2-7, reads DAGVTQSPTHLIKTRGQQVTLRCSPKSGHDTVSWYQQALGQGPQFIFQYYEEEERQRGNFPDRFSGHQFPNYSSELNVNALLLGDSALYLCASSLALAVASYEQYFGPGTRLTVT.

Only a few counts were recorded for this clonotype. The chain employs TRBV28 and TRBJ2-2; 9 bases align to TRBD2. Germline assignment: CDR1 MDHEN and CDR2 SYDVKM. V lost 5 bases, J lost 6 bases, and 13 bases stayed unmatched. This CDR3 is 17 amino acids long. Here the CDR3 DNA reads TGTGCCAGCAGTCAACCTAGCGGGGCGCGACTGGCCGGGGAGCTGTTTTTT. This translates into CASSQPSGARLAGELFF.

The genes are TRBV7-9 and TRBJ1-5, with TRBD1 matching 11 bases. The CDR3 contains 17 residues. Germline CDR1 is SEHNR and CDR2 is FQNEAQ (reference sequence). The V and J ends lost 0 bases and 6 bases, in that order; junction bases with no gene match: 7. CDR3 sequence reads: CASSLAPSGTGGQPQHF. The CDR3 DNA reads as TGTGCCAGCAGCTTAGCGCCCAGCGGGACAGGGGGTCAGCCCCAGCATTTT.

This clonotype was detected many times. At one end the junction does not follow the germline gene, possibly because of a read error. The chain couples TRBV25-1 to TRBJ1-1; D gene uncertain. CDR3 size: 13 residues. Germline values: CDR1 MGHDK, CDR2 SYGVNS. CDR3 in DNA: TGTGCCAGCAGTGAGCCGACGGGCACTCAAGCTTTCTTT. The encoded protein is CASSEPTGTQAFF. The variable domain in full, with the rest retrieved from reference TRBV25-1 and TRBJ1-1, is EADIYQTPRYLVIGTGKKITLECSQTMGHDKMYWYQQDPGMELHLIHYSYGVNSTEKGDLSSESTVSRIRTEHFPLTLESARPSHTSQYLCASSEPTGTQAFFGQGTRLTVV.

This clonotype was picked up a small number of times. The J gene is TRBJ1-1, the V gene TRBV20-1; D is uncertain. Looked up from germline, CDR1 is DFQATT and CDR2 is SNEGSKA (reference sequence). V lost 0 bases, J lost 11 bases, and 25 bases lay in between. This CDR3 contains 16 residues. CDR3 DNA: TGCAGTGCTAGAGACCCCCACACAGAGCACCCGGTAGGTGCTTTCTTT. Protein: CSARDPHTEHPVGAFF.